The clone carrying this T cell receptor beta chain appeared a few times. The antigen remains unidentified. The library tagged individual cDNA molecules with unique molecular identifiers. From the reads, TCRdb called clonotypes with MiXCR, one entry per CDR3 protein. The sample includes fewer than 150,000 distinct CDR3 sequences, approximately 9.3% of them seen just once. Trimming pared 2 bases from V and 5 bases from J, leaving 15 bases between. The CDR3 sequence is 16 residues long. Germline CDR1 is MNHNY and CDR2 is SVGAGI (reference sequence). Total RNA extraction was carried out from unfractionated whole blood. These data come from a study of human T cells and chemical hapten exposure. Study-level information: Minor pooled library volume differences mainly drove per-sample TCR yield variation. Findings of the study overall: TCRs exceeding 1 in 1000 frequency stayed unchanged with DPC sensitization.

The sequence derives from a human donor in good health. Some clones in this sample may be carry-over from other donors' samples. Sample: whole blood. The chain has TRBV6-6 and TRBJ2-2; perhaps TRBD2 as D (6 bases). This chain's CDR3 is CASSYLPGRITGELFF. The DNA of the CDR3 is TGTGCCAGCAGTTACCTTCCAGGGAGGATAACCGGGGAGCTGTTTTTT.